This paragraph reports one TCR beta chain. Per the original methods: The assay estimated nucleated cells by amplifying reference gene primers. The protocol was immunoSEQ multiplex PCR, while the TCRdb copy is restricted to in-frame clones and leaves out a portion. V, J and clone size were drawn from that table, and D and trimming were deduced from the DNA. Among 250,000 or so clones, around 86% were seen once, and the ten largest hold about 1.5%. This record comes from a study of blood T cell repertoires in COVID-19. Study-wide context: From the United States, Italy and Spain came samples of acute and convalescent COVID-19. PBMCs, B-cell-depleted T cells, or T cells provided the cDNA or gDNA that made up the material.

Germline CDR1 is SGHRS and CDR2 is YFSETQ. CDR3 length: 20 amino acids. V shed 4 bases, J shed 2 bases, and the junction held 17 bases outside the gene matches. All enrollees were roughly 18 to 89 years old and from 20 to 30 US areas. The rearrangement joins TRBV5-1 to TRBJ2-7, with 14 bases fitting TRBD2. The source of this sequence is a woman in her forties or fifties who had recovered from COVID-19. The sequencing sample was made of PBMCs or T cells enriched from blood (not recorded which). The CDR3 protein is CASSTGTSGSVSYSTYEQYF. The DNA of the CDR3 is TGCGCCAGCAGCACCGGGACTAGCGGGAGTGTTTCTTACAGTACCTACGAGCAGTACTTC.